A single sample is the source of the 13 T cell receptor beta chains below, sequenced in a study of cytomegalovirus exposure and HLA in healthy donors. Primers for the PCR totalled 60 Vbeta and 13 Jbeta. Using immunoSEQ multiplex PCR, the repertoire was profiled, and TCRdb retains in-frame clones only, with some absent. The sample has around 150,000 clones; approximately 88% are singletons. Sequencing input: PBMCs. These receptor sequences come from a woman in her late teens or twenties in good health and CMV-seronegative.

The chain carries TRBV11-2 and TRBJ2-3; TRBD2 might be the D (7 bases). The CDR3 runs 16 residues. Germline-derived CDR1 and CDR2 are SGHAT and FQNNGV. The V end was cut by 5 bases, the J end by 0 bases, with 15 bases between. The CDR3 is CASSRGAGRSTDTQYF. Here the CDR3 DNA reads TGTGCCAGCAGCCGGGGGGCAGGGAGGAGCACAGATACGCAGTATTTT. Filled out from reference TRBV11-2 and TRBJ2-3, the complete variable domain reads EAGVAQSPRYKIIEKRQSVAFWCNPISGHATLYWYQQILGQGPKLLIQFQNNGVVDDSQLPKDRFSAERLKGVDSTLKIQPAKLEDSAVYLCASSRGAGRSTDTQYFGPGTRLTVL.

This clone appeared a single time. Sequence at one end of the junction differs from germline and may be a read error. The rearrangement uses TRBV6-5 and TRBJ1-6; D is unresolved. The germline gives CDR1 MNHEY, CDR2 SVGAGI. The CDR3 consists of 14 residues. CDR3 sequence (DNA): TGTACCAGCAGAGACAAGAGAGTTAATTCACCCCTCCACTTT. Amino acid sequence: CTSRDKRVNSPLHF.

The chain joins TRBV6-5 to TRBJ1-5, with D possibly matching TRBD1 (5 bases). This CDR3 is 15 amino acids long. Trimming took off 0 bases at V and 4 bases at J, with 10 bases between the two ends. Germline V gene data show CDR1 as MNHEY and CDR2 as SVGAGI. CDR3 residues: CASSYSLAGNQPQHF. The CDR3 DNA is TGTGCCAGCAGTTACTCGTTGGCAGGGAATCAGCCCCAGCATTTT.

The chain joins TRBV5-1 to TRBJ1-1; D gene ambiguous. V lost 5 bases and J 2 bases, leaving 13 bases between the germline ends. Germline CDR1 reads SGHRS; CDR2 reads YFSETQ. The CDR3 runs to 14 residues. The CDR3 coding sequence is TGCGCCAGCAGTTCCGGGAGCCCAAACACTGAAGCTTTCTTT. Encoded protein: CASSSGSPNTEAFF.

This rearrangement joins TRBV15 to TRBJ2-7, with TRBD2 matching over 10 bases. J gave up 4 bases and V 5 bases, and 8 bases lay outside the gene matches. The germline V gene encodes CDR1 LNHNV and CDR2 YYDKDF (reference sequence). The CDR3 is 15 residues long. Here the CDR3 DNA reads TGTGCCACCAGCGGTACCAGCGGGGGGGCTTACGAGCAGTACTTC. This codes for CATSGTSGGAYEQYF.

This chain connects TRBV2 to TRBJ1-2; 8 nucleotides align to TRBD1. This CDR3 spans 16 amino acids. Germline-derived CDR1 and CDR2 are SNHLY and FYNNEI. The J segment lost 3 bases and the V segment lost 4 bases, leaving 10 bases of the junction unmatched. The CDR3 protein is CASSGSAGGTYYGYTF. CDR3 nucleotides: TGTGCCAGCAGTGGGTCGGCAGGGGGCACCTACTATGGCTACACCTTC.

J is TRBJ2-1 and V is TRBV5-1, with 8 bases aligning to TRBD2. J gave up 6 bases and V 4 bases, and 9 bases lay outside the gene matches. Germline-derived CDR1 and CDR2 are SGHRS and YFSETQ. The CDR3 contains 15 residues. Written as DNA, the CDR3 is TGCGCCAGCAGCCTTTCTCCGGGGGGGATCAATGAGCAGTTCTTC. Its protein is CASSLSPGGINEQFF.

The chain carries TRBV30 and TRBJ1-1; D gene unclear. Germline values: CDR1 GTSNPN, CDR2 SVGIG (reference sequence). V lost 4 bases and J 0 bases, leaving 9 bases between the germline ends. This CDR3 contains 13 residues. The CDR3 DNA reads as TGTGCCTGGATGACGAGGATGAACACTGAAGCTTTCTTT. This translates into CAWMTRMNTEAFF.

This chain joins TRBV28 and TRBJ2-7, with 7 bases that match TRBD1. The CDR3 is 11 residues long. The V segment lost 10 bases and the J segment 6 bases; nucleotides outside the gene matches: 6. Germline CDR1 MDHEN, CDR2 SYDVKM. The CDR3 DNA reads TGTGCCACCAAGAGGGGGCCCGAGCAGTACTTC. Translated, it gives CATKRGPEQYF.

In this sample, this clone turned up once. At the DNA level, this CDR3 is encoded by other sequences in the same sample as well. This sequence joins TRBV6-5 and TRBJ1-1; 8 bases agree with TRBD1. The CDR3 is made up of 13 amino acids. CDR1 is MNHEY, CDR2 SVGAGI, per germline. Trimming removed 6 bases from V and 4 bases from J; junction bases left unmatched: 4. The CDR3 is CASSSGTGTEAFF. Here the CDR3 DNA reads TGTGCCAGCAGCTCCGGGACAGGCACTGAAGCTTTCTTT.

CDR3 in DNA: TGTGCCAGCAGCCAAGAGAGTATAAACAATGAGCAGTTCTTC. Translated: CASSQESINNEQFF. The chain recombines TRBV4-2 with TRBJ2-1; no reliable D call. Germline values: CDR1 LGHNA, CDR2 YNFKEQ. The CDR3 totals 14 residues. Trimming shortened V by 0 bases and J by 5 bases, and 8 bases separated the two germline ends.

The chain combines TRBV11-1 with TRBJ2-1; TRBD2 matches at 8 bases. The CDR3 extends over 14 amino acids. V lost 5 bases, J lost 1 base, and 1 base stayed unmatched. Germline assignment: CDR1 SGHAT and CDR2 FQDESV (reference sequence). The CDR3 DNA reads TGTGCCAGCAGCCGCGGGGGGTCCTACAATGAGCAGTTCTTC. Translated: CASSRGGSYNEQFF. Complete variable domain (other parts from reference TRBV11-1 and TRBJ2-1): EAEVAQSPRYKITEKSQAVAFWCDPISGHATLYWYRQILGQGPELLVQFQDESVVDDSQLPKDRFSAERLKGVDSTLKIQPAELGDSAMYLCASSRGGSYNEQFFGPGTRLTVL.

The chain joins TRBV5-1 to TRBJ1-1, with 8 bases fitting TRBD1. After removal of 2 bases from V and 1 base from J, the junction contained 1 base not matched to a gene. The V gene's germline CDR1 is SGHRS and CDR2 YFSETQ. This CDR3 is 14 amino acids long. CDR3: CASSFGQGNTEAFF. CDR3 nucleotide sequence: TGCGCCAGCAGCTTTGGACAGGGGAACACTGAAGCTTTCTTT.